This T cell receptor (beta chain) appears in the sequencing data of a study of Graves' ophthalmopathy and Graves' hyperthyroidism. In the study overall: Peripheral blood sampling preceded any treatment and occurred at initial diagnosis.

Amplification from RNA transcripts yielded the TCR beta CDR3 regions. HTBI-primed RT-PCR formed the first round, and a multiplex PCR formed the second. Each CDR3 protein is one row after TCRdb ran MiXCR on the multiplex PCR reads. The data hold 500,000 to 800,000 distinct CDR3 sequences, with more than 40% observed a single time. The source material was peripheral blood. This TCR was recovered from an adult man with Graves' ophthalmopathy.

Here the CDR3 DNA reads TGTGCCTGGAGTGTTGGTTACGGAGTGGAGACCCAGTACTTC. It specifies CAWSVGYGVETQYF. This rearrangement joins TRBV30 to TRBJ2-5; no reliable D call. CDR1 and CDR2 from the germline V gene are GTSNPN and SVGIG (reference sequence). The CDR3 extends over 14 amino acids. Trimming shortened V by 0 bases and J by 5 bases, and 13 bases separated the two germline ends.